Listed below are T cell receptor beta chains from one sample, sequenced in a study of shared clonotypes between healthy human individuals. Profiled with immunoSEQ multiplex PCR; TCRdb holds only in-frame clones, not every one. Of around 2.1 million clones detected, 90% to 97% appear once; the ten largest clones hold less than 0.15%. What was sequenced was naive CD4+ T cells sorted from blood. Source of these receptors: a man aged 18 to 29 in good health. Each CDR3 is given with its conserved first and last residue. D genes are given only for firm matches. A clone size is listed for some rows: how often the clone was seen (once, few, many), or a class if it is expanded.

clone_size | j_call | v_call | d_call | cdr3_aa | cdr3_nt
NA | TRBJ2-3 | TRBV27 | TRBD2 | CASSPRQIAGGPDTQYF | TGTGCCAGCAGTCCACGCCAGATTGCGGGGGGGCCGGATACGCAGTATTTT
NA | TRBJ1-3 | TRBV5-4 | TRBD1 | CASSLGGQFSGNTIYF | TGTGCCAGCAGCTTGGGGGGACAGTTCTCTGGAAACACCATATATTTT
NA | TRBJ1-2 | TRBV2 | NA | CASSIDMNYGYTF | TGTGCCAGCAGTATCGACATGAACTATGGCTACACCTTC
NA | TRBJ2-5 | TRBV7-2 | NA | CASSTGTRKETQYF | TGTGCCAGCAGCACCGGGACTCGGAAAGAGACCCAGTACTTC
NA | TRBJ2-1 | TRBV7-8 | NA | CASSLVGGAWEQFF | TGTGCCAGCAGCTTAGTGGGGGGGGCCTGGGAGCAGTTCTTC
NA | TRBJ1-1 | TRBV20-1 | NA | CSARVLTEAFF | TGCAGTGCTAGAGTCCTCACTGAAGCTTTCTTT
NA | TRBJ2-1 | TRBV9 | NA | CASSEWVSSYNEQFF | TGTGCCAGCAGCGAATGGGTTAGCTCCTACAATGAGCAGTTCTTC
NA | TRBJ2-7 | TRBV4-1 | TRBD2 | CASSRGLAGGPIDEQYF | TGCGCCAGCAGCCGCGGACTAGCGGGAGGGCCAATTGACGAGCAGTACTTC
NA | TRBJ2-1 | TRBV6-5 | NA | CASSRPSYNEQFF | TGTGCCAGCAGTCGGCCTTCCTACAATGAGCAGTTCTTC
NA | TRBJ2-2 | TRBV5-8 | TRBD1 | CASSFPGQVVAGELFF | TGTGCCAGCAGCTTTCCGGGACAGGTGGTAGCCGGGGAGCTGTTTTTT
NA | TRBJ2-1 | TRBV5-6 | TRBD1 | CASSPDRASSYNEQFF | TGTGCCAGCAGCCCAGACAGGGCCAGCTCCTACAATGAGCAGTTCTTC
NA | TRBJ2-5 | TRBV5-1 | NA | CASSREQETQYF | TGCGCCAGCAGCCGGGAACAAGAGACCCAGTACTTC
few | TRBJ2-6 | TRBV18 | NA | CASSPEPLSSGANVLTF | TGTGCCAGCTCACCGGAGCCTCTGAGCTCTGGGGCCAACGTCCTGACTTTC
NA | TRBJ2-7 | TRBV5-1 | TRBD2 | CASASEPGLGLYEQYF | TGCGCCAGCGCTTCTGAACCGGGACTAGGGTTGTACGAGCAGTACTTC
NA | TRBJ1-3 | TRBV15 | NA | CATSGGGSGNTIYF | TGTGCCACCAGCGGCGGGGGCTCTGGAAACACCATATATTTT
NA | TRBJ1-5 | TRBV7-6 | TRBD1 | CASSLALGTGGSQPQHF | TGTGCCAGCAGCTTAGCGCTGGGGACAGGGGGAAGTCAGCCCCAGCATTTT
once | TRBJ1-1 | TRBV29-1 | NA | CSVVGAFEAFF | TGCAGTGTGGTGGGGGCGTTTGAAGCTTTCTTT
NA | TRBJ1-3 | TRBV4-1 | NA | CASSYQVTGRSGNTIYF | TGCGCCAGCAGCTACCAAGTCACAGGCCGCTCTGGAAACACCATATATTTT
NA | TRBJ2-3 | TRBV28 | TRBD2 | CASSLLAGGPDTQYF | TGTGCCAGCAGTTTACTAGCGGGGGGGCCAGATACGCAGTATTTT
NA | TRBJ1-1 | TRBV15 | NA | CATRPPLGLGEAFF | TGTGCCACCAGGCCGCCACTAGGACTCGGTGAAGCTTTCTTT
NA | TRBJ1-5 | TRBV12-5 | TRBD1 | CASGQGASQPQHF | TGTGCTAGTGGACAGGGGGCAAGTCAGCCCCAGCATTTT
NA | TRBJ1-1 | TRBV27 | NA | CASSLRGLNTEAFF | TGTGCCAGCAGTTTAAGAGGGCTGAACACTGAAGCTTTCTTT
NA | TRBJ1-3 | TRBV28 | NA | CASSSVGVVSGNTIYF | TGTGCCAGCAGTTCCGTAGGGGTCGTCTCTGGAAACACCATATATTTT
NA | TRBJ2-6 | TRBV19 | NA | CASSIDPGTGANVLTF | TGTGCCAGTAGTATAGACCCAGGGACTGGGGCCAACGTCCTGACTTTC
NA | TRBJ2-3 | TRBV5-1 | TRBD2 | CASSLAALAGAADTQYF | TGCGCCAGCAGCTTGGCCGCCCTAGCGGGGGCCGCAGATACGCAGTATTTT
NA | TRBJ2-7 | TRBV4-3 | NA | CASSPYQGPLDEQYF | TGCGCCAGCAGCCCCTATCAGGGTCCTCTGGACGAGCAGTACTTC
NA | TRBJ2-3 | TRBV11-2 | NA | CASSLDTGRPKVGATDTQYF | TGTGCCAGCAGCTTAGACACAGGGCGGCCCAAGGTCGGGGCCACAGATACGCAGTATTTT
NA | TRBJ1-3 | TRBV5-6 | NA | CASSRLFGGNTIYF | TGTGCCAGCAGCCGCCTTTTTGGGGGAAACACCATATATTTT
NA | TRBJ2-7 | TRBV6-5 | NA | CASSYQGIGSYEQYF | TGTGCCAGCAGTTACCAGGGTATAGGCTCCTACGAGCAGTACTTC
NA | TRBJ2-1 | TRBV7-9 | TRBD2 | CASSSVTSGPLDEQFF | TGTGCCAGCAGCTCAGTGACTAGCGGACCTCTGGATGAGCAGTTCTTC
NA | TRBJ1-1 | TRBV5-1 | NA | CASSSGQPNTEAFF | TGCGCCAGCAGCTCTGGCCAACCTAACACTGAAGCTTTCTTT
NA | TRBJ2-7 | TRBV27 | TRBD2 | CASSSPGLADQQYF | TGTGCCAGCAGCTCCCCGGGACTAGCGGACCAGCAGTACTTC
NA | TRBJ2-5 | TRBV5-1 | NA | CASSSGNVPETQYF | TGCGCCAGCAGCTCGGGGAACGTACCAGAGACCCAGTACTTC
NA | TRBJ1-1 | TRBV4-1 | NA | CASSLLGGDTEAFF | TGCGCCAGCAGCCTCCTGGGTGGAGACACTGAAGCTTTCTTT
NA | TRBJ2-1 | TRBV7-9 | NA | CASSLWTEGEQFF | TGTGCCAGCAGCCTCTGGACAGAAGGTGAGCAGTTCTTC